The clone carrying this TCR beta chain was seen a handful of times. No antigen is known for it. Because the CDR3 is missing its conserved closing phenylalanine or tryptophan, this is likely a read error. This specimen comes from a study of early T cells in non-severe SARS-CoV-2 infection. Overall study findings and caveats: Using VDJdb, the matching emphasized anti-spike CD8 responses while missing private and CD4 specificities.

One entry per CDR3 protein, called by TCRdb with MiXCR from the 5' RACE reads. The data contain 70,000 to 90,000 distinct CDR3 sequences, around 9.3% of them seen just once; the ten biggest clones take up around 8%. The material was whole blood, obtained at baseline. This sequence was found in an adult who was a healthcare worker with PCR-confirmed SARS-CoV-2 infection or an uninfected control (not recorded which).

CDR3: CAWSGTSGRVNEQFI. The CDR3 nucleotides are TGTGCCTGGAGTGGGACTAGCGGGAGAGTCAATGAGCAGTTCATC. V is TRBV30 and J is TRBJ2-1; TRBD2 matches at 13 bases. The CDR3 is made up of 15 amino acids. CDR1 is GTSNPN and CDR2 is SVGIG in the germline V gene (reference sequence). With V trimmed by 1 base and J by 6 bases, 3 bases remained unmatched.